This TCR beta chain was documented in a study of read filtering for tumor transcriptome and immune sequencing. Background on the study: Roughly 8 patients were R-ISS I, some 16 were R-ISS II, six or seven were R-ISS III. The study, taken as a whole, reports: Compared with RNA-seq, IR-seq gave much higher clonotype depth and reliability.

Concerning this clonotype: Its specificity is unknown. Only one base separates this from a far larger clonotype, so it likely reflects a read error.

From roughly 0.4 ug of RNA, a library with molecular barcoded alpha/delta and beta/gamma adaptors was made. Each CDR3 protein is one row after TCRdb ran MiXCR on the reads. The sample carries 60,000 to 75,000 distinct CDR3 sequences, around 19% recorded once. Per germline, CDR1 SQVTM and CDR2 ANQGSEA. V was shortened by 7 bases and J by 10 bases, with 26 bases between the two germline ends. The CDR3 contains 15 residues. The clonotype comes from a donor at least 40 years old with multiple myeloma. Specimen: a population of CD138-negative cells sorted from bone marrow. The chain links TRBV29-1 to TRBJ2-1; TRBD2 might be the D (7 bases). The CDR3 DNA sequence: TGCAGCGCTGGAGAAAAGGGGGGAGGGCTCAACGAGCAGTTCTTC. As protein: CSAGEKGGGLNEQFF.